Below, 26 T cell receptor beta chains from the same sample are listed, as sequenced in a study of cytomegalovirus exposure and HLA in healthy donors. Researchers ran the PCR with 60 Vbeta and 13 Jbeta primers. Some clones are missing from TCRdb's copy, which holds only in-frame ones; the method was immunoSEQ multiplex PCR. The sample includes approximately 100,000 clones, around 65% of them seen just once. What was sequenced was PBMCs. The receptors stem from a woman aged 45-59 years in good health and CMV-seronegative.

The CDR3 is CATRPGPDREVREKLFF. The CDR3 region has the DNA TGTGCCACCAGGCCCGGGCCCGACAGGGAAGTTAGGGAAAAACTGTTTTTT. V gene TRBV15 combines with J gene TRBJ1-4; 7 nucleotides match TRBD1. Germline V gives CDR1 LNHNV, CDR2 YYDKDF (reference sequence). Trimming took 6 bases from V and 8 from J; bases not matched to a gene: 18. The CDR3 covers 17 residues.

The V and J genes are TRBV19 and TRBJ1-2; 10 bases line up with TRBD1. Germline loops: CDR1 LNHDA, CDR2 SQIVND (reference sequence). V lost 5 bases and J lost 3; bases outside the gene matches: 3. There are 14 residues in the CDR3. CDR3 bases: TGTGCCAGTAGTCCGGGACAGGGGTACTATGGCTACACCTTC. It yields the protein CASSPGQGYYGYTF.

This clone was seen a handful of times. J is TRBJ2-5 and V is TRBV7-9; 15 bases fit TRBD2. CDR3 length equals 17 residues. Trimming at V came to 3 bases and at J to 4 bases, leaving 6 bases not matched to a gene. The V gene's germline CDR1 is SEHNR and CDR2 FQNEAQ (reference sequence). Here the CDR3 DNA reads TGTGCCAGCAGCTTTGGGGTGGGACTAGCGGGAGGAGAGACCCAGTACTTC. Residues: CASSFGVGLAGGETQYF. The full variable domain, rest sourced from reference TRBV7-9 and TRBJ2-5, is DTGVSQNPRHKITKRGQNVTFRCDPISEHNRLYWYRQTLGQGPEFLTYFQNEAQLEKSRLLSDRFSAERPKGSFSTLEIQRTEQGDSAMYLCASSFGVGLAGGETQYFGPGTRLLVL.

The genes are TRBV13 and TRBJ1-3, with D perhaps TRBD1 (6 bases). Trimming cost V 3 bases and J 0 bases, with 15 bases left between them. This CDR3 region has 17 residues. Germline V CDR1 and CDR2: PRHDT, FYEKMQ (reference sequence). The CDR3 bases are TGTGCCAGCAGCTTCTACAGGGTGGGGATCTCTGGAAACACCATATATTTT. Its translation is CASSFYRVGISGNTIYF.

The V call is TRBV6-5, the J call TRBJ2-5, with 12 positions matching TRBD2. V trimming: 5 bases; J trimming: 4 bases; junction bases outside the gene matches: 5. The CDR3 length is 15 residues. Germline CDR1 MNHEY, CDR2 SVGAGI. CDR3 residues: CASSNPSGGAETQYF. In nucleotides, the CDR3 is TGTGCCAGCAGTAATCCTAGCGGGGGGGCAGAGACCCAGTACTTC.

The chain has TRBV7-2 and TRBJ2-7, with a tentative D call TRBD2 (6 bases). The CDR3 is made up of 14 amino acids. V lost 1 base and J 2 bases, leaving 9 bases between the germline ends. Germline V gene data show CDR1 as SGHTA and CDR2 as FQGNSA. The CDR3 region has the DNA TGTGCCAGCAGCTTAGGCTGGAGGGCCTACGAGCAGTACTTC. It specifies CASSLGWRAYEQYF. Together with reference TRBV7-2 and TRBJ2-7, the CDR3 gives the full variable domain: GAGVSQSPSNKVTEKGKDVELRCDPISGHTALYWYRQSLGQGLEFLIYFQGNSAPDKSGLPSDRFSAERTGGSVSTLTIQRTQQEDSAVYLCASSLGWRAYEQYFGPGTRLTVT.

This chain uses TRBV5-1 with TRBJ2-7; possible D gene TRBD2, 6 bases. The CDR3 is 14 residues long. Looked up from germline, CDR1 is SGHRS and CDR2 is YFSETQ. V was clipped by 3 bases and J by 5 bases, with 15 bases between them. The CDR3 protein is CASSSGRLDDEQYF. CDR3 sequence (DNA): TGCGCCAGCAGCTCCGGTAGACTAGACGACGAGCAGTACTTC.

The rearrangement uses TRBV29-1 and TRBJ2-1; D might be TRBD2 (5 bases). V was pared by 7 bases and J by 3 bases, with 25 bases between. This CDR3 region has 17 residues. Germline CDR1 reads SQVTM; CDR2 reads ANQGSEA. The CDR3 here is CSAEWTRGGPDYNEQFF. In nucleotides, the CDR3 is TGCAGCGCCGAATGGACTCGGGGTGGACCTGACTACAATGAGCAGTTCTTC.

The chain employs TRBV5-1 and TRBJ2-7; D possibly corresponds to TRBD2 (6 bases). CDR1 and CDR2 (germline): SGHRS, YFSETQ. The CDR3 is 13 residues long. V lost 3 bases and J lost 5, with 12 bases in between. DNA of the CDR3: TGCGCCAGCAGCTCGAAGACTAGGGACGAGCAGTACTTC. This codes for CASSSKTRDEQYF.

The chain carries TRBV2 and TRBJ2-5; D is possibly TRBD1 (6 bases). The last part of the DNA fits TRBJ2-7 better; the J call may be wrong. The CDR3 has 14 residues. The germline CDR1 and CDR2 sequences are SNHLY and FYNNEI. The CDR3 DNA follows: TGTGCCAGCAGGGCCTGGGGGCTAAACTACGAGCAGTACTTC. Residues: CASRAWGLNYEQYF.

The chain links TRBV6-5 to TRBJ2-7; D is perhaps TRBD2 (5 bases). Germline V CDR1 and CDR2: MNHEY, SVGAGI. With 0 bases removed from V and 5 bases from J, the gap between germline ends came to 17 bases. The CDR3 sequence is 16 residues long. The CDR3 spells CASSYSSLILDNEQYF. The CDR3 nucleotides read TGTGCCAGCAGTTACTCGAGTTTGATACTAGATAACGAGCAGTACTTC.

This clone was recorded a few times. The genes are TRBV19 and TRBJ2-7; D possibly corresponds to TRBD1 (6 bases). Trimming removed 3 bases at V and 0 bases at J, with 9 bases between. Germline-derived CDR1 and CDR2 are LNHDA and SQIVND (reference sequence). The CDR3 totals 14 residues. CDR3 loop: CASSILQGSYEQYF. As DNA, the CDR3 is TGTGCCAGTAGTATTTTACAGGGCTCCTACGAGCAGTACTTC.

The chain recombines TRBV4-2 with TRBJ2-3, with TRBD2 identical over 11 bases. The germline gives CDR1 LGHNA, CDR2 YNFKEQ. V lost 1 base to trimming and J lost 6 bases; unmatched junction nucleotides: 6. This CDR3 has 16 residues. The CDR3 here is CASSQASGGPWDTQYF. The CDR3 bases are TGTGCCAGCAGCCAAGCTAGCGGGGGGCCTTGGGATACGCAGTATTTT.

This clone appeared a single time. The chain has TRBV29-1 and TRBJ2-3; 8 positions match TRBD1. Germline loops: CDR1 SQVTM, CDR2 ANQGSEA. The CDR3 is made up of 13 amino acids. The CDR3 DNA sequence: TGCAAGTGCGACCTGGACAGGGACGATACGCAGTATTTT. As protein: CKCDLDRDDTQYF.

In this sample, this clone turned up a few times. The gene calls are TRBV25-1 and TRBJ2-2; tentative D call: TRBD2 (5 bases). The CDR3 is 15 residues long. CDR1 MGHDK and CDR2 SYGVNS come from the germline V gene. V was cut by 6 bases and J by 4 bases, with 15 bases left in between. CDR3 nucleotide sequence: TGTGCCAGCAGCGGGCGGGCTTACGGCACCGGGGAGCTGTTTTTT. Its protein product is CASSGRAYGTGELFF.

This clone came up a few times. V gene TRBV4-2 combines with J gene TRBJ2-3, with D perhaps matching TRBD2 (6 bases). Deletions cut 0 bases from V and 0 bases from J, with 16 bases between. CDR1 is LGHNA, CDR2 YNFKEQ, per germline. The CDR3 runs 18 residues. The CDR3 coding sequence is TGTGCCAGCAGCCAAGATAATTTGGCGCTAGCGAGCACAGATACGCAGTATTTT. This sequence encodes CASSQDNLALASTDTQYF.

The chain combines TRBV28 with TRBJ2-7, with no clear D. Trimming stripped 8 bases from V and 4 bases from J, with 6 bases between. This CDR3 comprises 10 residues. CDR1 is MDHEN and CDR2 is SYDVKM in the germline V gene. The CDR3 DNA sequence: TGTGCCAGCGGCCCATACGAGCAGTACTTC. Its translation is CASGPYEQYF.

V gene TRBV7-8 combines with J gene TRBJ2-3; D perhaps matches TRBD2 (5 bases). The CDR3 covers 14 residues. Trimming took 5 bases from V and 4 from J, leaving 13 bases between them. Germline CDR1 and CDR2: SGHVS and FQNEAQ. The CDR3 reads CASSPRASPDTQYF. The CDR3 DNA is TGTGCCAGCAGCCCGCGGGCCTCTCCAGATACGCAGTATTTT.

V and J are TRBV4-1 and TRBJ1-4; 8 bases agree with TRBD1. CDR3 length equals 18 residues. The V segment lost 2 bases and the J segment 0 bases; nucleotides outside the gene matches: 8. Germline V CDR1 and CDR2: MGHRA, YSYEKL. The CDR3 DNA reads TGCGCCAGCAGCCAAACCCCAGGGGGCCTATCAACTAATGAAAAACTGTTTTTT. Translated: CASSQTPGGLSTNEKLFF.

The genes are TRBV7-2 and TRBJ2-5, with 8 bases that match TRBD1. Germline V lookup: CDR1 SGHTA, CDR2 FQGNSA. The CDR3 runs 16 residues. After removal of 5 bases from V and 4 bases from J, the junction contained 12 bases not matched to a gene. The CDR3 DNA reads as TGTGCCAGCAGCCGGAGGACAGGGCGGGTATTAGAGACCCAGTACTTC. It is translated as CASSRRTGRVLETQYF.

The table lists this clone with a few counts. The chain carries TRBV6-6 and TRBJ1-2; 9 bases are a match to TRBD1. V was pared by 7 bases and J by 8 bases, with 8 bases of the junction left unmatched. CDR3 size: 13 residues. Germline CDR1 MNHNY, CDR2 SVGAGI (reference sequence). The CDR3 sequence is CASKPRDRVGYTF. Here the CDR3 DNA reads TGTGCCAGCAAGCCCCGGGACAGGGTGGGCTACACCTTC.

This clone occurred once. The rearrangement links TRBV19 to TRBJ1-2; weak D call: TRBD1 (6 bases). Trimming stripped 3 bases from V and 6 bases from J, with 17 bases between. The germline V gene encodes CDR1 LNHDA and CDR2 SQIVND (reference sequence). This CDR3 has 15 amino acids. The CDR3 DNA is TGTGCCAGTAGTATTGGACAGCATTTTCCTCATGGCTACACCTTC. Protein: CASSIGQHFPHGYTF. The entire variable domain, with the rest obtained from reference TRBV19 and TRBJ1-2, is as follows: DGGITQSPKYLFRKEGQNVTLSCEQNLNHDAMYWYRQDPGQGLRLIYYSQIVNDFQKGDIAEGYSVSREKKESFPLTVTSAQKNPTAFYLCASSIGQHFPHGYTFGSGTRLTVV.

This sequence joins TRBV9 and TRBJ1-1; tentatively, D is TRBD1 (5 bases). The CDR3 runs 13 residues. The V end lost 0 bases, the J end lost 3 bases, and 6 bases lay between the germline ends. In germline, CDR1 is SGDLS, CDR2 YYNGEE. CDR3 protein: CASSVGGDTEAFF. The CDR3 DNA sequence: TGTGCCAGCAGCGTAGGGGGGGACACTGAAGCTTTCTTT. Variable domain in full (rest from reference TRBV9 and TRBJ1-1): DSGVTQTPKHLITATGQRVTLRCSPRSGDLSVYWYQQSLDQGLQFLIQYYNGEERAKGNILERFSAQQFPDLHSELNLSSLELGDSALYFCASSVGGDTEAFFGQGTRLTVV.

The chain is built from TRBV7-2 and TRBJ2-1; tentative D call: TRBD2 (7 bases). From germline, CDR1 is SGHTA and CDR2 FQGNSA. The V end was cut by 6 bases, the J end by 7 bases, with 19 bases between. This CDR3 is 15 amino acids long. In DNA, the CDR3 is TGTGCCAGCAGGGGGGCGGCGGGAGTTCGAAATGAGCAGTTCTTC. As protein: CASRGAAGVRNEQFF.

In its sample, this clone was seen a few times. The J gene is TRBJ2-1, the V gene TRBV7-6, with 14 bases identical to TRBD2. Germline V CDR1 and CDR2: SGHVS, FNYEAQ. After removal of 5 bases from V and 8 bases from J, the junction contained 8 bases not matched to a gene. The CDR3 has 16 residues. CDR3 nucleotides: TGTGCCAGCAGCCGAGGGACTAGCGGGAGCATACATGAGCAGTTCTTC. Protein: CASSRGTSGSIHEQFF.

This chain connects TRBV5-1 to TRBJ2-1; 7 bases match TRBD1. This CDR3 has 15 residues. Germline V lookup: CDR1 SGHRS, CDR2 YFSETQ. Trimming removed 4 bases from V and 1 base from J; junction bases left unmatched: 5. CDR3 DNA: TGCGCCAGCAGCCTTGGGACAGTTTCCTACAATGAGCAGTTCTTC. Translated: CASSLGTVSYNEQFF.